This section outlines one T cell receptor (beta chain) sequence together with its context. These data are taken from a study of response to subunit inactivated influenza vaccine. This CDR3 spans 17 amino acids. V lost 5 bases and J 5 bases, leaving 23 bases between the germline ends. Looked up from germline, CDR1 is SGHVS and CDR2 is FNYEAQ. TCRdb ran MiXCR on the RT-PCR reads and lists one entry per CDR3 protein. Of more than 450,000 distinct CDR3 sequences in the sample, roughly 10% were seen once. The same sample was also studied in work on T cells expressing NK-cell markers. In that study: Generation of TCR beta cDNA was performed by 5'RACE template switching incorporating UMIs. There were seven HCMV-seropositive donors and one seronegative donor among the eight sequenced. These clonotypes also led the CD3+CD56-NKG2C+ fraction in a few donors.

The V and J genes are TRBV7-6 and TRBJ2-3, with D possibly TRBD2 on 6 matching bases. This sequence was found in a man over 45 who received an inactivated influenza vaccine. Sequencing was performed on PBMCs from blood, taken on the day of vaccination. CDR3 sequence reads: CASSGLIGGGREDTQYF. CDR3 nucleotide sequence: TGTGCCAGCAGCGGCCTCATCGGGGGAGGAAGAGAAGATACGCAGTATTTT.